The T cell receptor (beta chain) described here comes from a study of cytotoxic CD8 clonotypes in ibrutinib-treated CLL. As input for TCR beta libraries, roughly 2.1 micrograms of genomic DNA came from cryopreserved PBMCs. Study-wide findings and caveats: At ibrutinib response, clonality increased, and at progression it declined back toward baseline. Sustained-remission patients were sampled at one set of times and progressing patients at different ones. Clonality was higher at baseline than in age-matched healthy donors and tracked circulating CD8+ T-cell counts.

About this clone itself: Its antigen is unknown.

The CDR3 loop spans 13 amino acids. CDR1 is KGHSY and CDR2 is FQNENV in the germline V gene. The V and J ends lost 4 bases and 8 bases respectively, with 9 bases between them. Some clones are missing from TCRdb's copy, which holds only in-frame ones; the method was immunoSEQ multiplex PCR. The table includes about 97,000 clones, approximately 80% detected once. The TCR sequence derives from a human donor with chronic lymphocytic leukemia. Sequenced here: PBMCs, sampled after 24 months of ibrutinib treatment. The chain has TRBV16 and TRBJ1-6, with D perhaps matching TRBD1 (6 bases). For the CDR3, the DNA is TGTGCCAGCAGCCCCCAGGGGTATTCACCCCTCCACTTT. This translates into CASSPQGYSPLHF.